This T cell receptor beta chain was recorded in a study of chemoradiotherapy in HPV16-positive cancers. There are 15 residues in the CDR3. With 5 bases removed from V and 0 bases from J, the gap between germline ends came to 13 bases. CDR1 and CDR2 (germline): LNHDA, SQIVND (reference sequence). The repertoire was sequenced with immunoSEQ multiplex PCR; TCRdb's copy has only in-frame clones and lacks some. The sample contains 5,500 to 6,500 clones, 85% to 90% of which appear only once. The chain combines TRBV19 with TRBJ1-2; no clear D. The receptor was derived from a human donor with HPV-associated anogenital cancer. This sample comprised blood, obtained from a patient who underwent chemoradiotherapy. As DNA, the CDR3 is TGTGCCAGTAGTCTTCAAGGGATCACTAACTATGGCTACACCTTC. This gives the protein CASSLQGITNYGYTF.